This T cell receptor (beta chain) came from a study of T cells expressing NK-cell markers. In the study overall: Source material for TCR beta repertoires consisted of sorted CD3+CD56+NKG2C+, CD3+CD56+NKG2C- and CD3+CD56-NKG2C+ T cells.

Production of TCR beta cDNA relied on 5'RACE template switching with UMIs. TCRdb re-called the 5' RACE reads and catalogs CDR3 proteins one per entry, DNA excluded. The sample totals some 500,000 distinct CDR3 sequences. As regards this clonotype: As yet, its antigen is unknown.

The CDR3 consists of 11 residues. CDR1 is GTSNPN, CDR2 SVGIG, per germline (reference sequence). Regarding the study as a whole: The contribution of dominant NKG2C+ clonotypes to CD8+ T cells in several donors was about 1.0-7.5%.

Source material: blood T cells: a sorted CD56 or NKG2C T cell subset, CD4+ or CD8+ T cells, or bulk PBMC T cells (not recorded which). This receptor was obtained from a woman between 45 and 65 years old in good health. The chain joins TRBV30 to TRBJ2-1. CDR3 amino acids: CAWSSSFEQFF.